This T cell receptor (beta chain) was sequenced during a study of T cells after yellow fever vaccination (dated by TCRdb to about 2019). Background on the whole study: The SMART-Seq v4 Ultra Low Input RNA kit was used to prepare libraries from fractions with low cell numbers. Blood was collected at multiple timepoints before and after primary and secondary immunization, and bulk PBMC replicates and cell subsets were isolated. Two healthy male donors made up the cohort, one aged 18 to 30 years and the other aged 30 to 40 years. To track T-cell clones before and after primary and booster YFV17D yellow fever vaccination, bulk TCR alpha and beta repertoires were sequenced longitudinally.

Turning to this clonotype: It lacks a known antigen. Per-nucleotide qualities are absent, and no much larger clonotype sits a single base away.

The paper as a whole reports these results and caveats: A small share of clonotypes was detected in both CD4 and CD8 compartments, with the overlap likely arising from convergent recombination. Because abundant contaminating clonotypes from the bulk population could be contained in FACS-sorted repertoires, computational filtering was required. Compared with the primary T-cell response, the secondary T-cell response was faster but weaker, reaching its peak on day 5 rather than on day 15. Most clones expanded after primary vaccination (around 97% of CD4 and around nine tenths of CD8) were re-detected after the booster, suggesting that broad memory maintenance occurred. Because only a couple of donors were included in the study, the extent to which the findings can be generalized is limited.

The germline V gene (reference sequence) sets CDR1 to DFQATT and CDR2 to SNEGSKA. V lost 5 bases and J lost 4 bases; the stretch between them is 9 bases long. The CDR3 starts with the cysteine, ends with the phenylalanine, and has 12 residues. Of all the DNA, just the CDR3 is kept, 36 bases in frame from base 1. Read against the paper, the sample's treatment or condition label means: live attenuated yellow fever vaccine strain. A standard Ficoll-Paque protocol was used to isolate PBMCs from peripheral blood. CD4 and CD8 T-cell fractions were isolated with Dynabeads CD4 and CD8 positive selection kits. TriZol was used to extract RNA from bulk PBMCs, CD4 and CD8 fractions, and dextramer-positive and dextramer-negative fractions. For sequencing, an Illumina NovaSeq 6000 was employed. TCR cDNA was synthesized by 5'RACE template switching, through which a universal primer site and unique molecular identifiers were introduced. cDNA synthesis was primed from both the TCR alpha and TCR beta constant segments. Library amplification involved two PCR steps, and the second step added sample barcodes and sequencing adapters. Sequencing of the libraries was done on either Illumina HiSeq 2500 (2x100 bp) or NovaSeq (2x150 bp). On the authors' methods: MIGEC was used to demultiplex reads and collapse the reads into UMI consensus sequences, and MiXCR was used for V(D)J alignment. Vaccine-responding clonotypes were defined with edgeR using replicate PBMC samples, requiring FDR below 0.01 and a log2 fold change above 5 up to day 15. CD4 or CD8 identity was assigned to each bulk clonotype according to whether the clonotype was present at higher abundance in the sequenced CD4 repertoire or the sequenced CD8 repertoire. TCRdb took the public reads, trimmed them with fastp at Q25, ran MiXCR for clone calling and kept in-frame beta chains. For every CDR3 protein sequence, its rows merge into one entry that carries the most common genes and DNA. What appears here as the V and J calls and clone size reflects TCRdb's work, not the paper's. Recorded for this sample are 150,000 to 200,000 distinct CDR3 sequences; about 11% of them occurred a single time. Approximately 34% of the sample goes to the ten largest clones.

Sequencing was performed on CD8+ T cells sorted from PBMCs, taken 15 days after the yellow fever booster vaccination. This TCR came from a man between 18 and 35 years old who received the YFV17D yellow fever vaccine. The V and J segments used are TRBV20-1 and TRBJ2-4, with a weak D call of TRBD1 (5 bases match). The bases are TGCAGTGCTTTTAACAGGAAAAACATTCAGTACTTC. Translated, this is CSAFNRKNIQYF.